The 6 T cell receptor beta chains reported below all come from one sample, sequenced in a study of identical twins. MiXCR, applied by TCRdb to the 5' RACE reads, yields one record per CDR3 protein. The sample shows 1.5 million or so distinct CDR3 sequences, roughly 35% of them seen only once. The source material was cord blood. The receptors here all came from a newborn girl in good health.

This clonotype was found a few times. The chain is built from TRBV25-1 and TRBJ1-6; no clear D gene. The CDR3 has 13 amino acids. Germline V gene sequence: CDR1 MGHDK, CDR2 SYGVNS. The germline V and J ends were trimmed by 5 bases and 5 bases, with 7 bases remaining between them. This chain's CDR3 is CASSLKDNSPLHF. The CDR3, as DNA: TGTGCCAGCAGTCTGAAGGATAATTCACCCCTCCACTTT.

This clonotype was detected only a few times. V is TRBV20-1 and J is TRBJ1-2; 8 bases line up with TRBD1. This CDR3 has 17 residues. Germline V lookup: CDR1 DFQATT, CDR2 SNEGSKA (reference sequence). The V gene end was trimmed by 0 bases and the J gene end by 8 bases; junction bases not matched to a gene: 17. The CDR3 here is CSARETGGKGLASGYTF. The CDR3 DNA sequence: TGCAGTGCTAGAGAAACAGGGGGAAAGGGTCTAGCAAGCGGCTACACCTTC.

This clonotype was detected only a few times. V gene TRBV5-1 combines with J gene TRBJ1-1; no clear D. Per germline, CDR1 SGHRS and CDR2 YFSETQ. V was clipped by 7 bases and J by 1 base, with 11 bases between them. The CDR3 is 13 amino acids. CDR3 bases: TGCGCCAGCCATGCGACGGCGAACACTGAAGCTTTCTTT. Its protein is CASHATANTEAFF.

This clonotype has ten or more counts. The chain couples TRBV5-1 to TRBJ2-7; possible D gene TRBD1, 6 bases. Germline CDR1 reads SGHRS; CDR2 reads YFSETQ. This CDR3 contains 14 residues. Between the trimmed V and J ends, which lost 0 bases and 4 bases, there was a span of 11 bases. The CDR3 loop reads CASSLGQDAYEQYF. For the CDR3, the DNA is TGCGCCAGCAGCTTGGGACAGGACGCTTACGAGCAGTACTTC.

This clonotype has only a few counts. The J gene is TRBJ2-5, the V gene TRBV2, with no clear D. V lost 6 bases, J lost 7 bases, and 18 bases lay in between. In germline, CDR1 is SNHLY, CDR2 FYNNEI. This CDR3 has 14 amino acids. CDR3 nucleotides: TGTGCCAGCAGCAGTCAGGTCGCGATATCGACCCAGTACTTC. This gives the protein CASSSQVAISTQYF.

This CDR3 reads CASSYQQGSYEQYF. The DNA of the CDR3 is TGTGCCAGCAGCTATCAACAGGGTAGCTACGAGCAGTACTTC. The rearrangement joins TRBV7-2 to TRBJ2-7; perhaps TRBD1 as D (6 bases). Germline V gene data show CDR1 as SGHTA and CDR2 as FQGNSA. The CDR3 runs to 14 residues. With 4 bases removed from V and 3 bases from J, the gap between germline ends came to 13 bases.